This T cell receptor beta chain was profiled in a study of blood T cell repertoires in COVID-19. Study in general: Acute and convalescent COVID-19 samples came from the United States, Italy and Spain. The analysed material was cDNA or gDNA that came from T cells, B-cell-depleted T cells, or PBMCs.

In the original workflow: For nucleated cells, counts were estimated from reference gene primer amplification. Profiling relied on immunoSEQ multiplex PCR, and the TCRdb table lists in-frame clones only, not all of them. V and J calls and clone size are as listed in that table; D and trimming were resolved from the DNA. The table shows 190,000 or so clones, with 85% to 90% occurring only once. This CDR3 region has 17 residues. Germline trimming cut 4 bases from V and 15 bases from J; bases unmatched to any gene: 21. Germline V gene sequence: CDR1 LGHNA, CDR2 YSLEER. Material for sequencing was peripheral blood. This rearrangement joins TRBV4-3 to TRBJ2-1, with 10 nucleotides matching TRBD2. The receptor was isolated from a woman aged 18 to 35 who had recovered from COVID-19. This chain's CDR3 is CASSPNYGLAEGLVGFF. Here the CDR3 DNA reads TGCGCCAGCAGCCCCAACTATGGACTAGCGGAGGGGCTGGTAGGGTTCTTC.